This TCR beta chain was identified in a study of radiation and T cells in renal cell carcinoma. Profiled with immunoSEQ multiplex PCR; TCRdb holds only in-frame clones, not every one. The sample records about 24,000 clones, nearly 55% being singletons. Germline V gene data show CDR1 as MNHEY and CDR2 as SMNVEV (reference sequence). This CDR3 has 18 residues. V dropped 7 bases and J dropped 1; count of bases not matched to a gene: 13. Treatment denoted: treatment-naive control, cytoreductive nephrectomy. This material consisted of tumor tissue, taken from a patient whose treatment was nephrectomy without radiotherapy. This TCR was recovered from a human donor with renal cell carcinoma. The chain employs TRBV27 and TRBJ2-6; 7 bases line up with TRBD1. The CDR3 nucleotides are TGTGCCAGCACCTCCCGGACAGGACGAGTTTCTGGGGCCAACGTCCTGACTTTC. Protein sequence: CASTSRTGRVSGANVLTF.